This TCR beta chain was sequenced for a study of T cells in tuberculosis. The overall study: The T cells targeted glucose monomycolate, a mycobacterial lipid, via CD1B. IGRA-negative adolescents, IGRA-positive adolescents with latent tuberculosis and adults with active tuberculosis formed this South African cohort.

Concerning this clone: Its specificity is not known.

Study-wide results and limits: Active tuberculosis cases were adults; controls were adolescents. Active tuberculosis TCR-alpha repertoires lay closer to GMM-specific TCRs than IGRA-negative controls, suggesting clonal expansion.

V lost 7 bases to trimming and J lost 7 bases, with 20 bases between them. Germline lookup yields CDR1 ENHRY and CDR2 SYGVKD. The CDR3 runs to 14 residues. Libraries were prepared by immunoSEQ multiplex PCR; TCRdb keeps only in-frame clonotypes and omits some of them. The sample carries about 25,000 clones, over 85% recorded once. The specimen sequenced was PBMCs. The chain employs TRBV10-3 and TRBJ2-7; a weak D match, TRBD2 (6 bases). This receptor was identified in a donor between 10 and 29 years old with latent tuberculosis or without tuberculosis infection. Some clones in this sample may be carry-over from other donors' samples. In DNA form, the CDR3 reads TGTGCCATCAATTTGGGGGGATCGCAGGCTGAGCAGTACTTC. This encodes CAINLGGSQAEQYF.